Listed here are 2 T cell receptor beta chains from one sample, sequenced in a study of metastatic and nonmetastatic thyroid tumors. Using MiXCR, TCRdb reanalyzed the PCR reads. The profile shows approximately 14,000 clones, approximately 12% of them singletons. Treatment of any kind had been given to no patient before thyroid surgery. Input material: blood. The receptor source for this set is a female donor with papillary thyroid cancer or a benign thyroid nodule (not recorded which). Some clones in this sample may be carry-over from other donors' samples.

This clone was counted at least ten times. The chain joins TRBV5-4 to TRBJ1-1; TRBD1 aligns across 8 bases. The CDR3 runs to 16 residues. Germline assignment: CDR1 SGHNT and CDR2 YYREEE (reference sequence). J was trimmed by 3 bases and V by 4 bases; bases with no gene match: 11. In nucleotides, the CDR3 is TGTGCCAGCAGCCCTCGACAGGGGTCCAGGGACACTGAAGCTTTCTTT. This sequence encodes CASSPRQGSRDTEAFF.

This clone qualifies as medium-sized. The chain combines TRBV20-1 with TRBJ1-2, with a possible D match to TRBD1 (5 bases). The CDR3 is made up of 15 amino acids. Germline V CDR1 and CDR2: DFQATT, SNEGSKA (reference sequence). Trimming left V 3 bases short and J 4 bases short, with 18 bases between. CDR3: CSASSTGEISYGYTF. The DNA of the CDR3 is TGCAGTGCTAGCAGCACGGGGGAAATAAGCTATGGCTACACCTTC.